Presented here are 23 T cell receptor beta chains from one specimen sequenced in a study of human T cells and chemical hapten exposure. One entry per CDR3 protein, called by TCRdb with MiXCR from the RACE reads. The repertoire holds roughly 50,000 distinct CDR3 sequences, with around 10% as singletons. The sample's time point: patch test 1, 2 weeks after DPC sensitization. Noted treatment: therapeutic diphenylcyclopropenone sensitization with weekly scalp DPC. Sequencing started from total RNA isolated from unfractionated whole blood. The sample consisted of whole blood, taken in connection with sensitization to the hapten diphenylcyclopropenone (DPC). All receptors derive from a woman in her thirties or forties with alopecia areata. Some clones in this sample may be carry-over from other donors' samples.

Ten or more counts support this clonotype. The chain couples TRBV10-2 to TRBJ1-6; D uncertain. The germline V gene has CDR1 WSHSY and CDR2 SAAADI. This CDR3 is built from 13 residues. V was cut by 8 bases and J by 10 bases, with 15 bases left in between. The CDR3 loop is CASEQSLWSPLHF. The DNA for the CDR3 is TGCGCCAGCGAACAGAGCCTTTGGTCACCCCTCCACTTT.

This clonotype was seen more than once but under ten times. CDR3 sequence: CASSPPGTGDNSPLHF. The DNA for the CDR3 is TGTGCCAGCTCACCACCCGGGACAGGGGATAATTCACCCCTCCACTTT. This chain connects TRBV18 to TRBJ1-6; 10 bases align to TRBD1. Germline-derived CDR1 and CDR2 are KGHSH and LQKENI. Trimming took 0 bases from V and 5 from J; bases not matched to a gene: 1. The CDR3 has 16 residues.

This clonotype was seen repeatedly, ten times or more. The chain is built from TRBV10-1 and TRBJ2-3; 10 positions match TRBD2. After removal of 3 bases from V and 3 bases from J, the junction contained 6 bases not matched to a gene. Germline CDR1 reads WNHNN; CDR2 reads SYGVQD (reference sequence). CDR3 length: 16 amino acids. CDR3 in amino acids: CASSDGSGGATDTQYF. The CDR3 DNA is TGCGCCAGCAGTGACGGGAGCGGGGGGGCAACAGATACGCAGTATTTT.

The chain employs TRBV20-1 and TRBJ2-7, with D unresolved. CDR3 length: 12 residues. V lost 5 bases, J lost 2 bases, and 10 bases lay in between. The germline CDR1 and CDR2 sequences are DFQATT and SNEGSKA (reference sequence). CDR3 residues: CSARTATYEQYF. Here the CDR3 DNA reads TGCAGTGCTCGGACGGCAACCTACGAGCAGTACTTC.

This clonotype was counted between two and nine times. This chain uses TRBV6-5 with TRBJ2-7; 8 bases map to TRBD2. In germline, CDR1 is MNHEY, CDR2 SVGAGI. The CDR3 spans 11 residues. The V segment lost 5 bases and the J segment 6 bases; nucleotides outside the gene matches: 0. CDR3 loop: CASSAGGEQYF. The CDR3 DNA follows: TGTGCCAGCAGTGCGGGGGGCGAGCAGTACTTC.

This clonotype was recorded at least ten times. The chain links TRBV20-1 to TRBJ1-3; 8 bases match TRBD1. The CDR3 contains 16 residues. Germline loops: CDR1 DFQATT, CDR2 SNEGSKA (reference sequence). V was clipped by 0 bases and J by 2 bases; unmatched bases: 6. The CDR3: CSARDSDRGTGNTIYF. CDR3 sequence (DNA): TGCAGTGCTAGAGACTCCGACAGGGGAACTGGAAACACCATATATTTT.

There are a few counts of this clonotype. This chain joins TRBV27 and TRBJ2-6, with D perhaps matching TRBD2 (5 bases). This CDR3 is 17 amino acids long. The germline V and J ends were trimmed by 2 bases and 0 bases, with 11 bases remaining between them. Germline assignment: CDR1 MNHEY and CDR2 SMNVEV (reference sequence). The CDR3 region has the DNA TGTGCCAGCAGTTTAGTCAGCGGAGTCTCTGGGGCCAACGTCCTGACTTTC. Its protein product is CASSLVSGVSGANVLTF.

A few counts support this clonotype. The chain carries TRBV12-3 or TRBV12-4 and TRBJ2-7; D gene ambiguous. The V end lost 7 bases, the J end lost 6 bases, and 19 bases lay between the germline ends. CDR3 length equals 14 residues. The CDR3 is CASTSPAARAEQYF. CDR3 DNA: TGTGCCAGCACCAGCCCCGCGGCACGGGCCGAGCAGTACTTC.

This clonotype was seen only a few times. V and J are TRBV5-1 and TRBJ2-1, with D unclear. CDR1 and CDR2 (germline): SGHRS, YFSETQ. CDR3 length equals 11 residues. V dropped 9 bases and J dropped 3 bases, with 7 bases sitting between them. The CDR3 DNA reads TGCGCCACCACAGACTACAATGAGCAGTTCTTC. It codes for CATTDYNEQFF.

This clonotype was found many times. The V gene is TRBV19, the J gene TRBJ1-4; D ambiguous. The CDR3 runs 13 residues. V was pared by 0 bases and J by 7 bases, with 6 bases between. From germline, CDR1 is LNHDA and CDR2 SQIVND (reference sequence). The CDR3 is CASSIDDTEKLFF. CDR3 coding DNA: TGTGCCAGTAGTATAGACGATACTGAAAAACTGTTTTTT.

This clonotype was detected ten times or more. This chain joins TRBV7-9 and TRBJ2-1; TRBD2 matches at 9 bases. CDR3 size: 19 residues. The V segment lost 5 bases and the J segment 4 bases; nucleotides outside the gene matches: 18. Germline V CDR1 and CDR2: SEHNR, FQNEAQ (reference sequence). The CDR3 sequence: CASSIGWGGAGGQYNEQFF. For the CDR3, the DNA is TGTGCCAGCAGCATCGGCTGGGGCGGAGCGGGGGGTCAATACAATGAGCAGTTCTTC.

This clonotype was detected once. Relative to the germline gene, one junction end is altered; a read error may explain this. This chain connects TRBV2 to TRBJ2-1; D is possibly TRBD1 (6 bases). CDR3 size: 13 residues. Germline V gene sequence: CDR1 SNHLY, CDR2 FYNNEI. The CDR3 here is CASSEALGQRELF. The CDR3 nucleotides are TGTGCCAGCAGTGAAGCGCTAGGACAGAGGGAGCTCTTC.

This clonotype was seen a handful of times. The J gene is TRBJ2-5, the V gene TRBV28; 11 nucleotides line up with TRBD1. Germline V gene sequence: CDR1 MDHEN, CDR2 SYDVKM. The CDR3 runs to 16 residues. J was trimmed by 2 bases and V by 6 bases; bases with no gene match: 8. The CDR3: CASSLGQGALQETQYF. The CDR3 DNA reads as TGTGCCAGCAGCCTCGGACAGGGGGCCCTGCAAGAGACCCAGTACTTC.

This clonotype was seen ten or more times. The V call is TRBV24-1, the J call TRBJ2-3; TRBD2 matches 14 bases. The CDR3 consists of 17 residues. Germline CDR1 and CDR2: KGHDR and SFDVKD. Losses at the gene ends were 3 bases for V and 1 base for J; bases not matched to a gene: 2. CDR3 amino acids: CATSDPGLAGGTDTQYF. Here the CDR3 DNA reads TGTGCCACCAGTGATCCGGGACTAGCGGGAGGCACAGATACGCAGTATTTT.

This clonotype has just one count. The J gene is TRBJ2-3, the V gene TRBV19, with TRBD2 as a possible D gene (6 bases). V was shortened by 3 bases and J by 0 bases, with 10 bases between the two germline ends. The CDR3 loop spans 15 amino acids. Germline CDR1 is LNHDA and CDR2 is SQIVND (reference sequence). CDR3 in amino acids: CASSMVAGSTDTQYF. DNA for the CDR3: TGTGCCAGTAGTATGGTGGCGGGGAGCACAGATACGCAGTATTTT.

This sequence joins TRBV3-1 and TRBJ1-1, with unresolved D. The V gene's germline CDR1 is LGHDT and CDR2 YNNKEL (reference sequence). V lost 3 bases, J lost 5 bases, and 16 bases lay in between. The length of the CDR3 is 15 residues. The CDR3, as DNA: TGTGCCAGCAGCCATCCTGGCGGGTCGGAGACTGAAGCTTTCTTT. It yields the protein CASSHPGGSETEAFF.

This clonotype was counted only a few times. This chain connects TRBV20-1 to TRBJ2-3; 7 bases line up with TRBD2. CDR1 and CDR2 (germline): DFQATT, SNEGSKA (reference sequence). Trimming at V came to 4 bases and at J to 3 bases, leaving 7 bases not matched to a gene. The CDR3 spans 14 residues. Written as DNA, the CDR3 is TGCAGTGCTATAGGGGCGGGAGCTACAGATACGCAGTATTTT. Translation gives CSAIGAGATDTQYF.

This clonotype was recorded many times. The V gene is TRBV29-1, the J gene TRBJ2-7, with D perhaps being TRBD1 or TRBD2 (5 bases each). V was clipped by 3 bases and J by 2 bases, with 11 bases between them. The germline V gene has CDR1 SQVTM and CDR2 ANQGSEA. This CDR3 is 13 amino acids long. CDR3 coding DNA: TGCAGCGTTGAGGGGGACGGTGCCTACGAGCAGTACTTC. This gives the protein CSVEGDGAYEQYF.

This chain links TRBV5-1 with TRBJ2-2; D ambiguous. CDR1 is SGHRS, CDR2 YFSETQ, per germline. The CDR3 totals 13 residues. V shed 7 bases and J shed 7 bases, with 14 bases lying between them. The CDR3 protein is CASLGPSGGELFF. CDR3 sequence (DNA): TGCGCCAGCCTAGGGCCCTCCGGCGGGGAGCTGTTTTTT.

This clonotype was seen at least ten times. The rearrangement links TRBV10-3 to TRBJ2-1; 8 nucleotides agree with TRBD1. This CDR3 contains 13 residues. Germline V gene data show CDR1 as ENHRY and CDR2 as SYGVKD. The junction had 3 bases not matched to a gene; V was cut back by 6 bases and J by 5 bases. The CDR3 nucleotides read TGTGCCATCAGACGGGACAGGAACAATGAGCAGTTCTTC. It translates to CAIRRDRNNEQFF.

The V call is TRBV15, the J call TRBJ2-3; D might be TRBD1 (6 bases). CDR3 size: 13 residues. The V end was cut by 4 bases, the J end by 5 bases, with 10 bases between. Germline CDR1 is LNHNV and CDR2 is YYDKDF (reference sequence). CDR3 sequence: CATSTGAQDTQYF. The CDR3 DNA sequence: TGTGCCACCAGCACAGGGGCTCAAGATACGCAGTATTTT.

The sample holds a few counts of this clonotype. This rearrangement joins TRBV27 to TRBJ1-5; D unclear. The ends were cut back, 4 bases at V and 7 bases at J, with 14 bases in the middle. The CDR3 length is 14 residues. Germline-derived CDR1 and CDR2 are MNHEY and SMNVEV (reference sequence). The CDR3 protein is CASSSSGVWQPQHF. In DNA, the CDR3 is TGTGCCAGCAGTTCCTCCGGGGTGTGGCAGCCCCAGCATTTT.

This clonotype was found many times. The chain recombines TRBV7-8 with TRBJ2-3, with D unclear. The CDR3 sequence is 15 residues long. V was pared by 2 bases and J by 0 bases, with 9 bases between. The germline gives CDR1 SGHVS, CDR2 FQNEAQ. As DNA, the CDR3 is TGTGCCAGCAGCTTATTATCCAGGAGCACAGATACGCAGTATTTT. Amino acid sequence: CASSLLSRSTDTQYF.